Listed here are 32 T cell receptor beta chains from one sample, sequenced in a study of blood T cells in healthy people across ages. Together with a sample-barcoded 5' primer, a J-beta primer mix was included in a second PCR lasting about 6 to 11 cycles. Using its own MiXCR run on the 5' RACE reads, TCRdb lists one record per CDR3 protein. Here the sample spans about 1 million distinct CDR3 sequences, 45% being singletons. The specimen was blood. Receptors were obtained from a woman aged 60 to 75 in good health.

There are a few counts of this clonotype. The chain links TRBV11-3 to TRBJ2-1; 14 nucleotides line up with TRBD2. The V gene's germline CDR1 is SGHNT and CDR2 YENEEA. V gave up 5 bases and J gave up 8 bases; unmatched junction bases: 5. This CDR3 is built from 15 residues. CDR3 sequence reads: CASSRTSGRLDEQFF. The CDR3 region has the DNA TGTGCCAGCAGCCGGACTAGCGGGAGGCTCGATGAGCAGTTCTTC. Together with reference TRBV11-3 and TRBJ2-1, the CDR3 gives the full variable domain: EAGVVQSPRYKIIEKKQPVAFWCNPISGHNTLYWYLQNLGQGPELLIRYENEEAVDDSQLPKDRFSAERLKGVDSTLKIQPAELGDSAVYLCASSRTSGRLDEQFFGPGTRLTVL.

This clonotype was detected once. The rearrangement uses TRBV12-3 or TRBV12-4 and TRBJ2-1; D is ambiguous. The CDR3 is made up of 16 amino acids. Trimming shortened V by 2 bases and J by 5 bases, and 16 bases separated the two germline ends. Written as DNA, the CDR3 is TGTGCCAGCAGTTTAAGGCTGCCTGCTGTCGACAATGAGCAGTTCTTC. It encodes CASSLRLPAVDNEQFF.

The J gene is TRBJ2-3, the V gene TRBV20-1; no clear D. The CDR3 runs to 13 residues. V was shortened by 6 bases and J by 2 bases, with 12 bases between the two germline ends. CDR1 DFQATT and CDR2 SNEGSKA come from the germline V gene (reference sequence). The CDR3, as DNA: TGCAGTGCACCGACTGGGATCACAGATACGCAGTATTTT. Translated: CSAPTGITDTQYF.

This chain uses TRBV2 with TRBJ1-1, with 7 bases aligning to TRBD1. The CDR3 spans 15 residues. Trimming removed 6 bases from V and 6 bases from J; junction bases left unmatched: 13. The V gene's germline CDR1 is SNHLY and CDR2 FYNNEI. The CDR3 nucleotides read TGTGCCAGCAGCGACAGGGTTGATCGTTGGGCTGAAGCTTTCTTT. This sequence encodes CASSDRVDRWAEAFF.

This clonotype was seen more than once but under ten times. J is TRBJ2-7 and V is TRBV7-2, with 7 nucleotides matching TRBD2. V shed 6 bases and J 2 bases; nucleotides not matched to a gene: 10. Germline CDR1 SGHTA, CDR2 FQGNSA. CDR3 length: 15 amino acids. The DNA for the CDR3 is TGTGCCAGCAGGGAGGCTAGCGGTGGACCCTACGAGCAGTACTTC. The encoded protein is CASREASGGPYEQYF.

This clonotype was counted many times. The rearrangement uses TRBV27 and TRBJ2-7; the match to TRBD1 covers 7 bases. CDR3 length: 13 amino acids. J lost 4 bases, V lost 3 bases, and 3 bases had no gene match. Germline V gene data show CDR1 as MNHEY and CDR2 as SMNVEV (reference sequence). CDR3 loop: CASSFRQGYEQYF. The CDR3 DNA reads as TGTGCCAGCAGTTTCCGACAGGGTTACGAGCAGTACTTC.

The chain links TRBV6-1 to TRBJ1-5; maybe TRBD1 (6 bases). The V end was cut by 10 bases, the J end by 0 bases, with 10 bases between. Germline CDR1 is MNHNS and CDR2 is SASEGT. The CDR3 sequence is 13 residues long. The CDR3 DNA is TGTGCCACCCGGGACACTAGCAATCAGCCCCAGCATTTT. It encodes CATRDTSNQPQHF.

This clonotype was detected only a few times. This rearrangement joins TRBV27 to TRBJ2-1; D remains unclear. V lost 7 bases, J lost 4 bases, and 11 bases lay in between. CDR1 is MNHEY and CDR2 is SMNVEV in the germline V gene (reference sequence). The CDR3 totals 13 residues. CDR3 protein: CASTGAPYNEQFF. The DNA of the CDR3 is TGTGCCAGCACCGGAGCGCCTTACAATGAGCAGTTCTTC.

This clonotype appeared a few times. The gene calls are TRBV6-1 and TRBJ2-1; 7 bases are a match to TRBD2. CDR3 length equals 15 residues. After removal of 3 bases from V and 4 bases from J, the junction contained 6 bases not matched to a gene. Germline loops: CDR1 MNHNS, CDR2 SASEGT. For the CDR3, the DNA is TGTGCCAGCAGTGAGGCGGGAGTATTGTACAATGAGCAGTTCTTC. The encoded protein is CASSEAGVLYNEQFF.

In the case of this clonotype: At one end the junction does not follow the germline gene, possibly because of a read error. This chain joins TRBV7-8 and TRBJ1-1, with 8 bases matching TRBD1. The CDR3 consists of 16 residues. CDR1 is SGHVS and CDR2 is FQNEAQ in the germline V gene. The DNA of the CDR3 is TGTGTCAGCAGCTTACGAGCTGGACAGGGCGACACTGAAGCTTTCTTT. Its translation: CVSSLRAGQGDTEAFF.

The chain joins TRBV14 to TRBJ1-2; D uncertain. The CDR3 is 14 residues long. Germline CDR1 is SGHDN and CDR2 is FVKESK. V was pared by 0 bases and J by 4 bases, with 9 bases between. CDR3: CASSQELGFYGYTF. The CDR3 DNA is TGTGCCAGCAGCCAAGAACTTGGCTTCTATGGCTACACCTTC.

The CDR3 nucleotides are TGTGCCAGCAGGCGACCTGGGGCTACAAACACCGGGGAGCTGTTTTTT. This translates into CASRRPGATNTGELFF. V usage is TRBV6-2 or TRBV6-3 and J usage is TRBJ2-2; a weak D match, TRBD1 (5 bases). Trimming removed 6 bases from V and 2 bases from J, with 16 bases in between. CDR1 is MNHEY, CDR2 SVGEGT, per germline. The CDR3 totals 16 residues.

This clonotype was found a few times. The gene calls are TRBV30 and TRBJ1-2; TRBD1 might be the D (6 bases). Trimming removed 1 base at V and 7 bases at J, with 19 bases between. CDR1 is GTSNPN and CDR2 is SVGIG in the germline V gene (reference sequence). The CDR3 consists of 15 residues. The CDR3 spells CAWSALGGGTSGYTF. The DNA of the CDR3 is TGTGCCTGGAGTGCCCTCGGGGGGGGCACGAGTGGCTACACCTTC.

The chain combines TRBV10-3 with TRBJ2-3; either TRBD1 or TRBD2 may fit D (6 bases each). Germline V lookup: CDR1 ENHRY, CDR2 SYGVKD. The germline V and J ends were trimmed by 6 bases and 7 bases, with 14 bases remaining between them. The CDR3 spans 13 residues. CDR3 nucleotides: TGTGCCATCAGACCTCCGGGGGCACATACGCAGTATTTT. As protein: CAIRPPGAHTQYF.

The chain combines TRBV30 with TRBJ2-7, with 9 bases matching TRBD1. There are 15 residues in the CDR3. Trimming took 0 bases from V and 3 from J; bases not matched to a gene: 6. The germline CDR1 and CDR2 sequences are GTSNPN and SVGIG (reference sequence). CDR3 sequence (DNA): TGTGCCTGGAGTGTCCTGGGACAGGGCTTCTACGAGCAGTACTTC. It is translated as CAWSVLGQGFYEQYF.

This chain uses TRBV10-3 with TRBJ2-7; D is undetermined. This CDR3 has 12 amino acids. The germline CDR1 and CDR2 sequences are ENHRY and SYGVKD. Trimming took off 2 bases at V and 3 bases at J, with 5 bases between the two ends. DNA of the CDR3: TGTGCCATCAGTGAGGACCGCTACGAGCAGTACTTC. Its protein product is CAISEDRYEQYF.

V and J are TRBV9 and TRBJ1-2; 9 bases are a match to TRBD1. The CDR3 covers 15 residues. In germline, CDR1 is SGDLS, CDR2 YYNGEE. Trimming took 3 bases from V and 6 from J; bases not matched to a gene: 9. CDR3 amino acids: CASSALTGGGDGYTF. The CDR3 nucleotides are TGTGCCAGCAGCGCACTCACAGGGGGCGGGGATGGCTACACCTTC.

The chain has TRBV7-9 and TRBJ1-4, with 7 bases identical to TRBD1. The ends lost 5 bases at V and 3 bases at J; junction bases unmatched: 9. Germline V gene sequence: CDR1 SEHNR, CDR2 FQNEAQ (reference sequence). CDR3 length: 16 residues. As DNA, the CDR3 is TGTGCCAGCAGCCGCCGGACAGGAGCTCCTAATGAAAAACTGTTTTTT. This codes for CASSRRTGAPNEKLFF.

V and J are TRBV12-3 or TRBV12-4 and TRBJ1-6, with no clear D. V was shortened by 6 bases and J by 8 bases, with 11 bases between the two germline ends. CDR3 length equals 13 residues. The CDR3 sequence: CASRPGRDSPLHF. The CDR3 DNA reads TGTGCCAGCAGGCCCGGTCGGGATTCACCCCTCCACTTT.

This clonotype is a singleton in its sample. V usage is TRBV5-5 and J usage is TRBJ1-2; 11 bases are shared with TRBD1. The CDR3 runs 15 residues. J gave up 3 bases and V 6 bases, and 7 bases lay outside the gene matches. Germline V gene data show CDR1 as SGHKS and CDR2 as YYEKEE (reference sequence). DNA for the CDR3: TGTGCCAGCACCCAGGGACAGGGGGTTCACTATGGCTACACCTTC. Translated, it gives CASTQGQGVHYGYTF.

The table lists this clonotype with a few counts. V is TRBV18 and J is TRBJ2-4; TRBD2 is a possible D gene (5 bases). Judging by the DNA end, TRBJ2-7 fits better; the J call may be wrong. Germline CDR1 reads KGHSH; CDR2 reads LQKENI. CDR3 length: 14 amino acids. The CDR3 bases are TGTGCCAGCTCACCAAGTCATGGGGAGCGCGAGCAGTACTTC. Translated: CASSPSHGEREQYF.

V usage is TRBV10-3 and J usage is TRBJ2-2; 10 bases fit TRBD2. With 5 bases clipped from V and 6 bases from J, the junction kept 12 bases outside the gene matches. The germline CDR1 and CDR2 sequences are ENHRY and SYGVKD. There are 17 residues in the CDR3. The CDR3 nucleotides are TGTGCCATCAGTTTGGGCCCCACTAGCGGGAATGCCGGGGAGCTGTTTTTT. Encoded protein: CAISLGPTSGNAGELFF.

This clonotype was seen a few times. The J gene is TRBJ2-7, the V gene TRBV12-3 or TRBV12-4; 7 nucleotides match TRBD2. V gave up 7 bases and J gave up 4 bases; unmatched junction bases: 4. The CDR3 loop spans 12 amino acids. Here the CDR3 DNA reads TGTGCCAGCACCTTCGGGGGGTACGAGCAGTACTTC. Its translation: CASTFGGYEQYF.

The CDR3 nucleotides are TGTGCCAGCTCAAGCGGCGGGACTAGCTTGCAGTATTTT. It specifies CASSSGGTSLQYF. The rearrangement links TRBV18 to TRBJ2-3, with 9 bases identical to TRBD2. The CDR3 is 13 amino acids. Germline loops: CDR1 KGHSH, CDR2 LQKENI. The trim removed 5 bases at V and 11 bases at J, leaving 8 bases unmatched.

This clonotype was counted only a few times. The rearrangement uses TRBV16 and TRBJ1-4; D is uncertain. Germline V gene data show CDR1 as KGHSY and CDR2 as FQNENV. The CDR3 is 14 amino acids. Trimming removed 2 bases at V and 2 bases at J, with 6 bases between. CDR3: CASSQRVTNEKLFF. CDR3 bases: TGTGCCAGCAGCCAACGTGTGACTAATGAAAAACTGTTTTTT.

This clonotype was seen a few times. This sequence joins TRBV6-1 and TRBJ2-5; D is possibly TRBD1 (8 bases). Germline CDR1 MNHNS, CDR2 SASEGT. The CDR3 length is 15 residues. V dropped 4 bases and J dropped 5 bases, with 17 bases sitting between them. The CDR3 DNA reads as TGTGCCAGCAGTGTTAGACAGGGGACTATTGAGACCCAGTACTTC. Amino acid sequence: CASSVRQGTIETQYF.

The J gene is TRBJ2-1, the V gene TRBV6-1; 12 positions agree with TRBD1. V trimming: 7 bases; J trimming: 9 bases; junction bases outside the gene matches: 10. The CDR3 totals 15 residues. CDR1 is MNHNS, CDR2 SASEGT, per germline. CDR3 coding DNA: TGTGCCAGCACCCGAACGGGGACAGGGGGCTTTGAGCAGTTCTTC. Residues: CASTRTGTGGFEQFF.

This chain connects TRBV6-5 to TRBJ2-7, with D perhaps TRBD2 (5 bases). Trimming cost V 10 bases and J 9 bases, with 19 bases left between them. Germline lookup yields CDR1 MNHEY and CDR2 SVGAGI. The CDR3 is made up of 12 amino acids. The DNA for the CDR3 is TGTGCCACCTCTACCTTCGGGGTGGCGCAGTACTTC. It codes for CATSTFGVAQYF.

This clonotype was seen only a few times. The V call is TRBV10-2, the J call TRBJ2-5, with 9 bases aligning to TRBD1. Germline V lookup: CDR1 WSHSY, CDR2 SAAADI. The length of the CDR3 is 14 residues. V trimming: 4 bases; J trimming: 5 bases; junction bases outside the gene matches: 5. The CDR3 sequence: CASSGGQGWETQYF. The CDR3, as DNA: TGCGCCAGCAGTGGGGGACAGGGATGGGAGACCCAGTACTTC.

This clonotype was observed at least ten times. The junction departs from the called germline gene at one end, perhaps through a read error. The chain has TRBV2 and TRBJ2-7; D perhaps matches TRBD2 (6 bases). The CDR3 is made up of 12 amino acids. From germline, CDR1 is SNHLY and CDR2 FYNNEI. CDR3 in DNA: TGCGCCAGCAGTGGCGGGGCTTACGAGCAGTACTTC. The encoded protein is CASSGGAYEQYF.

This chain uses TRBV27 with TRBJ2-7, with 10 bases aligning to TRBD1. Unmatched junction bases numbered 13, after V lost 1 base and J lost 4 bases. Looked up from germline, CDR1 is MNHEY and CDR2 is SMNVEV (reference sequence). This CDR3 contains 18 residues. Here the CDR3 reads CASSLFGTGAPMSYEQYF. As DNA, the CDR3 is TGTGCCAGCAGTTTATTCGGGACAGGGGCCCCAATGTCGTACGAGCAGTACTTC.

Only a few counts were recorded for this clonotype. This CDR3 reads CASSEQGLYYEQYF. CDR3 DNA sequence: TGCGCCAGCAGTGAACAGGGTCTTTACTACGAGCAGTACTTC. V gene TRBV10-2 combines with J gene TRBJ2-5, with D perhaps TRBD1 (6 bases). The J call may be in error: the DNA end matches TRBJ2-7 better. The germline V gene has CDR1 WSHSY and CDR2 SAAADI. The CDR3 consists of 14 residues.